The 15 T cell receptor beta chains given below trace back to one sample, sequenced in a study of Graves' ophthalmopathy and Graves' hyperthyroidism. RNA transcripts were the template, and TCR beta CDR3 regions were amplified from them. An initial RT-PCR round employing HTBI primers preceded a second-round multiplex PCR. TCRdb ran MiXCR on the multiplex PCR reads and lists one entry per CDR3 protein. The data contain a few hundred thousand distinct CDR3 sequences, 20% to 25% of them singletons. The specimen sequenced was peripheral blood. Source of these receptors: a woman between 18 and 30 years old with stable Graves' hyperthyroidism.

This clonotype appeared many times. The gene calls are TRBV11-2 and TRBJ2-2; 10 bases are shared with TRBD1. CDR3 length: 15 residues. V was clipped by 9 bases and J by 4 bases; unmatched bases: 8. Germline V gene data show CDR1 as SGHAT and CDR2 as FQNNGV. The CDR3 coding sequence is TGTGCCAGTTCCTGGACAGGGGGAAGCACCGGGGAGCTGTTTTTT. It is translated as CASSWTGGSTGELFF.

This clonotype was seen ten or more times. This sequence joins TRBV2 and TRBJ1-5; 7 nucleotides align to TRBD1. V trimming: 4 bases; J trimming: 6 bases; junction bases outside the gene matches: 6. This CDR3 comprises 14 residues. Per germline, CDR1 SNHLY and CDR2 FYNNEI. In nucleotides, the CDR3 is TGTGCCAGCAGTGTGCCAGGGGGAGGTCAGCCCCAGCATTTT. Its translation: CASSVPGGGQPQHF.

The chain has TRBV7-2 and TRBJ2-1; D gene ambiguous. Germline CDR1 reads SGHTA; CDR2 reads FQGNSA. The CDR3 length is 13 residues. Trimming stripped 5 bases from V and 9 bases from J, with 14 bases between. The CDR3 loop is CASSEVRASEQFF. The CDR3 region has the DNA TGTGCCAGCAGCGAAGTCCGAGCGTCTGAGCAGTTCTTC.

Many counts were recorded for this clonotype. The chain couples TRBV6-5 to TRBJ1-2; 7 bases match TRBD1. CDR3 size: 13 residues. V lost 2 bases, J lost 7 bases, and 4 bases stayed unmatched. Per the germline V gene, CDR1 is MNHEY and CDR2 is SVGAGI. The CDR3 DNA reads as TGTGCCAGCAGTTACAGGGGGCTCGGTGGCTACACCTTC. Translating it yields CASSYRGLGGYTF.

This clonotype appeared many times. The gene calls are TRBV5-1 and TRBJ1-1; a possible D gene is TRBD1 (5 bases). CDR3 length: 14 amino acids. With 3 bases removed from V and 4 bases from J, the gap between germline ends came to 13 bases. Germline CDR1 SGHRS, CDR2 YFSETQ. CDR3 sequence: CASSWAGTGTEAFF. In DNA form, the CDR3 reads TGCGCCAGCAGCTGGGCGGGGACCGGCACTGAAGCTTTCTTT.

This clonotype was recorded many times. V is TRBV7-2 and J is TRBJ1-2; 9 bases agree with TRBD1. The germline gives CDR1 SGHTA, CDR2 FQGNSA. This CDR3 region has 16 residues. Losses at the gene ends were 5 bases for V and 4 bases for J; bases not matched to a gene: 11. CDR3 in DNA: TGTGCCAGCAGCCCCAACGCGGGACAGGGTGCCTATGGCTACACCTTC. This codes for CASSPNAGQGAYGYTF.

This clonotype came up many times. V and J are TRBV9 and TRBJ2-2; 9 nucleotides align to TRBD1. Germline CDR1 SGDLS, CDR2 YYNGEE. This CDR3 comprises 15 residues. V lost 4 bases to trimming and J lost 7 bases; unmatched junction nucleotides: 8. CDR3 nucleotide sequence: TGTGCCAGCAGCAGAGGGACAGGGCAGAACGGGGAGCTGTTTTTT. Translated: CASSRGTGQNGELFF.

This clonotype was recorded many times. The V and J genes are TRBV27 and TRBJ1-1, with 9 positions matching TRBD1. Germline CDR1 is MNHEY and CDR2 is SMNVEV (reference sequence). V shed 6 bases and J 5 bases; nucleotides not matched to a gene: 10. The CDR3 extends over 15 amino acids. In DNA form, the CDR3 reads TGTGCCAGCAGCTTAGGTACAGGGGGCTGGACTGAAGCTTTCTTT. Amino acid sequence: CASSLGTGGWTEAFF.

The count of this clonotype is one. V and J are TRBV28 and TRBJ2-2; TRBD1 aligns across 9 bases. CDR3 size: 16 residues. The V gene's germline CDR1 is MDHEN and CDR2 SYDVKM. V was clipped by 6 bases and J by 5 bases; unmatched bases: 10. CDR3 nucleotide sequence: TGTGCCAGCAGCTCTACAGGGGGCGGGCAAACCGGGGAGCTGTTTTTT. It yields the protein CASSSTGGGQTGELFF.

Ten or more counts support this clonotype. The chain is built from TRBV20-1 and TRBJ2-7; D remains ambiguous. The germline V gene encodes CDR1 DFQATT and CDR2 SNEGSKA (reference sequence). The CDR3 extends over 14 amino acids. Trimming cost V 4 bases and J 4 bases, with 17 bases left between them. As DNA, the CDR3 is TGCAGTGCTATCCAGTCTGGAAAAGCTTACGAGCAGTACTTC. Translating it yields CSAIQSGKAYEQYF.

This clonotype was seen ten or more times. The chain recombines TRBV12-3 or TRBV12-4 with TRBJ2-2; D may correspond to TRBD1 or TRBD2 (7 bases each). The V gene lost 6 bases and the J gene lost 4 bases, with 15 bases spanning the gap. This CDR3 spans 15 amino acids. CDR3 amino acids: CASSPGGAFTGELFF. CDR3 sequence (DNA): TGTGCCAGCAGCCCAGGGGGGGCCTTCACCGGGGAGCTGTTTTTT.

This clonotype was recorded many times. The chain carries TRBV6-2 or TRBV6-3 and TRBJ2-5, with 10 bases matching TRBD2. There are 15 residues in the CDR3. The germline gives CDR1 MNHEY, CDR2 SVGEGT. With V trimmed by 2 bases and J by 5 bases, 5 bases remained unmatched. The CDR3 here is CASSYQRGGWETQYF. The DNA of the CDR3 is TGTGCCAGCAGTTACCAGCGGGGGGGCTGGGAGACCCAGTACTTC.

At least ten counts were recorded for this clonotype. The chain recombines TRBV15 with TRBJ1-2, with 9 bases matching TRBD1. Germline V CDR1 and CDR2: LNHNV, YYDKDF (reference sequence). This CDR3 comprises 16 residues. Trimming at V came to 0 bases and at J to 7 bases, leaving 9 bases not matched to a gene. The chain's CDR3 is CATSRDRGQGRGGYTF. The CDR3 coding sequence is TGTGCCACCAGCAGAGATCGAGGACAGGGGCGTGGTGGCTACACCTTC.

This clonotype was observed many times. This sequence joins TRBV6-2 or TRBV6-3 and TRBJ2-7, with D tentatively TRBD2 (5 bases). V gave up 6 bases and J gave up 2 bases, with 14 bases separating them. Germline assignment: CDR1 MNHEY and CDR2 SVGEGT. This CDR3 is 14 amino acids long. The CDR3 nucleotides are TGTGCCAGCAGCCTCAGCGGTTCTGCCTACGAGCAGTACTTC. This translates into CASSLSGSAYEQYF.

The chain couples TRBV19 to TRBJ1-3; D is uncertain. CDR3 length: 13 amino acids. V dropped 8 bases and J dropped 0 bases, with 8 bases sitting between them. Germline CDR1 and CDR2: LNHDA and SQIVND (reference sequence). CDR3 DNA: TGTGCCAGTGGCGATCTCTCTGGAAACACCATATATTTT. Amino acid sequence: CASGDLSGNTIYF.